This T cell receptor (beta chain) originates from a study of CD8 T cells in ankylosing spondylitis. Of note for this clonotype: Its antigen is unknown.

Broader study findings: About 8 highly homologous variants made up a TCR beta motif, and this motif appeared characteristic of ankylosing spondylitis blood.

This CDR3 contains 12 residues. Germline values: CDR1 PRHDT, CDR2 FYEKMQ (reference sequence). V shed 3 bases and J shed 4 bases, with 7 bases lying between them. TCRdb re-called the 5' RACE reads with MiXCR, one entry per CDR3 protein. Counted here are some 85,000 distinct CDR3 sequences, just under 9% occurring once; the ten biggest clones make up about 31%. The chain links TRBV13 to TRBJ2-7, with D perhaps matching TRBD2 (5 bases). The receptor was derived from a male donor with ankylosing spondylitis. Sequenced sample: blood, either unsorted or a sorted T cell fraction (not recorded which). CDR3 DNA sequence: TGTGCCAGCAGCTTCCGGGATTACGAGCAGTACTTC. Its protein is CASSFRDYEQYF.